Only one count was recorded for the clone carrying this T cell receptor (beta chain). Its specificity is not known. Here immunoSEQ multiplex PCR was the method, and the copy in TCRdb shows in-frame clones only, minus some. Of 400,000 to 500,000 clones listed, approximately 89% are singletons. Treatment denoted: around 19 received Ad26.COV2.S at low or high dose, single or two shots; 5 received placebo; per-sample allocation not given. Samples analyzed were those drawn on day 63 after the first vaccine or placebo injection. In the vaccine, an Ad26 vector expressed the SARS-CoV-2 spike of the Wuhan strain. Germline CDR1 DFQATT, CDR2 SNEGSKA (reference sequence). Deletions cut 3 bases from V and 6 bases from J, with 13 bases between. There are 13 residues in the CDR3. This sample was taken from a study of Ad26.COV2.S vaccination and SARS-CoV-2 variants. Across the study: Once or twice, 56 days apart, Ad26.COV2.S was delivered intramuscularly.

General study points: Those who received vaccine or placebo ended up with similar non-spike TCR breadth.

The sample was peripheral blood, taken in a trial of Ad26.COV2.S vaccine versus placebo. The rearrangement links TRBV20-1 to TRBJ2-3; D remains ambiguous. The clonotype comes from a person aged 18 to 59 who received the Ad26.COV2.S COVID-19 vaccine or a placebo. CDR3 sequence (DNA): TGCAGTGCTAGTCCCCGTCCCGGGGATACGCAGTATTTT. It specifies CSASPRPGDTQYF.